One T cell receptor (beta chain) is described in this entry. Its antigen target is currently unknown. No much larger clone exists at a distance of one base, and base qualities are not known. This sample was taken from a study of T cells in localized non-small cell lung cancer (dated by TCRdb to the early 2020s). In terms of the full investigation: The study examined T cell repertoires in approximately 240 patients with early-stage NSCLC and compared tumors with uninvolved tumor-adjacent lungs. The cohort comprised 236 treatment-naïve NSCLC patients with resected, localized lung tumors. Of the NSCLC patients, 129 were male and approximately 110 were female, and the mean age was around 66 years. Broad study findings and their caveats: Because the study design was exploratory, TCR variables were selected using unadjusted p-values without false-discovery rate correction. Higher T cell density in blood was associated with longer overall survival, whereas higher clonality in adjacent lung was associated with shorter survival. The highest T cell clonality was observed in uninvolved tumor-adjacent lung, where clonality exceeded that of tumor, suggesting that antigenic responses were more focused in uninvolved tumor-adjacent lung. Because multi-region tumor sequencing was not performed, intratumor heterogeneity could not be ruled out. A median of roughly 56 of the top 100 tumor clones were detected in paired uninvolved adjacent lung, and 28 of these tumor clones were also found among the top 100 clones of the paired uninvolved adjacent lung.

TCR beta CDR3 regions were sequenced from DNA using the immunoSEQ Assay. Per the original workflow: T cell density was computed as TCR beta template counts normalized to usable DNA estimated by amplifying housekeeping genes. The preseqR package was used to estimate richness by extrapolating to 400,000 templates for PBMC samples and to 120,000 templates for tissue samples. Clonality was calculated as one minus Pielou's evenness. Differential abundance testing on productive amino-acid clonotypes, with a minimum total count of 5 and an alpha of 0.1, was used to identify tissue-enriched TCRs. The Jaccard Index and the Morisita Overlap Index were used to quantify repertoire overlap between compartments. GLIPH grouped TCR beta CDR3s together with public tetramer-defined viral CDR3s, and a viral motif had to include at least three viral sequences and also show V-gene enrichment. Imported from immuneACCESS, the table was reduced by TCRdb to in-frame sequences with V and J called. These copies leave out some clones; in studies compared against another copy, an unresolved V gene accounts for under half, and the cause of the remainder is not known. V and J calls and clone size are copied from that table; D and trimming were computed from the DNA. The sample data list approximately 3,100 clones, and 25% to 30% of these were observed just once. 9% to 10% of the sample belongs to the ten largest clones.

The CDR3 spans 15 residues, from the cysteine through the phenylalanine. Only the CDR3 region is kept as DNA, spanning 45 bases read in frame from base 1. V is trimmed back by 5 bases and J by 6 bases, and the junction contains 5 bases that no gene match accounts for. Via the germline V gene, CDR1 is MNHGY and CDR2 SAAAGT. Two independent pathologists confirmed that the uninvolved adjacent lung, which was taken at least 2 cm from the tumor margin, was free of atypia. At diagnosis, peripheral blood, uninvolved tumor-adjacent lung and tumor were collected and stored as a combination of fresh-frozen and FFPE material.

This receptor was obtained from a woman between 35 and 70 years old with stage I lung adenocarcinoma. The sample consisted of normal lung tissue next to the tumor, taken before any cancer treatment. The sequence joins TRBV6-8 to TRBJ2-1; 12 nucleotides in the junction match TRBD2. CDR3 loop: CASSERTSGINEQFF. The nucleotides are TGTGCCAGCAGTGAGAGGACTAGCGGGATCAATGAGCAGTTCTTC.